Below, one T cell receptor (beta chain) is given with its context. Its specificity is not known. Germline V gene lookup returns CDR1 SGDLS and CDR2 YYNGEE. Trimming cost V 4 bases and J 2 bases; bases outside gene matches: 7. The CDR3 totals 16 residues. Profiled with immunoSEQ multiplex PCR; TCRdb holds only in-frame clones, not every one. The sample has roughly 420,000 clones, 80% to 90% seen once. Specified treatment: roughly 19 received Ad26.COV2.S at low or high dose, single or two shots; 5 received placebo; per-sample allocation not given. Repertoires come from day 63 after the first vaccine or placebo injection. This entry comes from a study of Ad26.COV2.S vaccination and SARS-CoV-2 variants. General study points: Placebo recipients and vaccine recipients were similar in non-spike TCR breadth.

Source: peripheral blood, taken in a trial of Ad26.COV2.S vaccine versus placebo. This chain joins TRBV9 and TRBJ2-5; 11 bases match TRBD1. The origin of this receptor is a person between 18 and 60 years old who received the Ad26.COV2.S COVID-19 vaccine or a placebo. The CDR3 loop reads CASSLGQGEGQETQYF. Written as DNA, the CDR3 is TGTGCCAGCAGCTTGGGACAGGGGGAAGGGCAAGAGACCCAGTACTTC.